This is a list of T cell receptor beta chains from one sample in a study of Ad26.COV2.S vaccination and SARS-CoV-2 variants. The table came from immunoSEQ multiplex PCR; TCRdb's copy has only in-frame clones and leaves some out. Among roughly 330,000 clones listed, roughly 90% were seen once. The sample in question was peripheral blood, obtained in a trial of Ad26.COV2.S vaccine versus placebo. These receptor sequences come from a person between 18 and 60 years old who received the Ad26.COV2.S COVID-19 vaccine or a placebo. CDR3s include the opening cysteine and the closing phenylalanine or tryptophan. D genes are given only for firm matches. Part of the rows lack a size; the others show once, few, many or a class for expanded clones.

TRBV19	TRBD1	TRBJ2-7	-	TGTGCCAGTAGTATGGGACAGGGGGAGTACGAGCAGTACTTC	CASSMGQGEYEQYF
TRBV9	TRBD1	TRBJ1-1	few	TGTGCCAGCAGCGTCGACAGGGGCACTGAAGCTTTCTTT	CASSVDRGTEAFF
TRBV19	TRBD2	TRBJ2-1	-	TGTGCCAGTAGTGTTCTAGCGGGTATCAGTCCCTCCTACAATGAGCAGTTCTTC	CASSVLAGISPSYNEQFF
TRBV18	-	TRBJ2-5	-	TGTGCCAGCTCACCATTGAGCGAGACCCAGTACTTC	CASSPLSETQYF
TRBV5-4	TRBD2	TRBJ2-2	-	TGTGCCAGCAGCTTTAGCGGGAGGGGTAACACCGGGGAGCTGTTTTTT	CASSFSGRGNTGELFF
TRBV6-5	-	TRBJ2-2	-	TGTGCCAGCAGTTACTCGATGGGGGCGAACACCGGGGAGCTGTTTTTT	CASSYSMGANTGELFF
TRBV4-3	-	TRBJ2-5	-	TGCGCCAGCAGCCAAGAACGATCAGAGACCCAGTACTTC	CASSQERSETQYF
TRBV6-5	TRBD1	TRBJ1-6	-	TGTGCCAGCAAGGGACAGGGTTATAATTCACCCCTCCACTTT	CASKGQGYNSPLHF
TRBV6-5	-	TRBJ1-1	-	TGTGCCAGCTGGGGGAACACTGAAGCTTTCTTT	CASWGNTEAFF
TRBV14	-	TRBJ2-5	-	TGTGCCAGCAGCAAAGGGGGGCCGCGCCTTGAGGGGACCCAGTACTTC	CASSKGGPRLEGTQYF
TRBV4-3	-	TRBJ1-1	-	TGCGCCAGCAGCCAAGAGGGGGGCACTGAAGCTTTCTTT	CASSQEGGTEAFF
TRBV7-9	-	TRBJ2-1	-	TGTGCCAGCAGCTTCGGGGGACCGGCCCCTAATGAGCAGTTCTTC	CASSFGGPAPNEQFF
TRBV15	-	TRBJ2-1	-	TGTGCCACCAACAGGGCCGCGGAGGGGGGAAAAGTGGAGCAGTTCTTC	CATNRAAEGGKVEQFF
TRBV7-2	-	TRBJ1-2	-	TGTGCCAGCAGTTTACAGGGTCTTGGCTACACCTTC	CASSLQGLGYTF
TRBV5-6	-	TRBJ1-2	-	TGTGCCAGCAGCTTAAAGGAATCCAACTATGGCTACACCTTC	CASSLKESNYGYTF
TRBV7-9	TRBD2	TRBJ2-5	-	TGTGCCAGCAGCCCTCCCACCGCCAGGGTCGGGGGGGAGACCCAGTACTTC	CASSPPTARVGGETQYF
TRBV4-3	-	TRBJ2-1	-	TGCGCCAGCAGCCAAGAAAGGGCTTACTACAATGAGCAGTTCTTC	CASSQERAYYNEQFF
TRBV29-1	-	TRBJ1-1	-	TGCAGCGCCCGGACAGAAAACACTGAAGCTTTCTTT	CSARTENTEAFF
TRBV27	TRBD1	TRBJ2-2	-	TGTGCCAGCGAAAGGACAGGGGGTACCACCGGGGAGCTGTTTTTT	CASERTGGTTGELFF
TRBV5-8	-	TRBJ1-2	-	TGTGCCAGCAGGGGCAGCTTAAACTATGGCTACACCTTC	CASRGSLNYGYTF
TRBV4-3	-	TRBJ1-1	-	TGCGCCAGCAGCCAGGGGGAATGGTCTGAAGCTTTCTTT	CASSQGEWSEAFF
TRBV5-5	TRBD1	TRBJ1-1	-	TGTGCCAGCAGCTGGGGACAGAGCACTGAAGCTTTCTTT	CASSWGQSTEAFF
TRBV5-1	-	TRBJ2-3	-	TGCGCCAGCAGCGGGACAGGACGGGATCGGGGACTAGAAACAGATACGCAGTATTTT	CASSGTGRDRGLETDTQYF
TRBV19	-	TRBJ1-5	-	TGTGCCAGTAGTATCGGTTTAAGGACAGACTATAGCAATCAGCCCCAGCATTTT	CASSIGLRTDYSNQPQHF
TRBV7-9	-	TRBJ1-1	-	TGTGCCAGCAGCTCCTGGACAGCCACTATGAACACTGAAGCTTTCTTT	CASSSWTATMNTEAFF
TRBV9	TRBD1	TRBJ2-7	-	TGTGCCAGCAGCGTAGGAGGACAGGGCGAGCAGTACTTC	CASSVGGQGEQYF
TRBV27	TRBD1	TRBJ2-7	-	TGTGCCAGCAGCGCCAGGGACAGATCCTACGAGCAGTACTTC	CASSARDRSYEQYF
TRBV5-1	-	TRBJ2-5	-	TGCGCCAGCACCGTAGGACAGCAAGAGACCCAGTACTTC	CASTVGQQETQYF
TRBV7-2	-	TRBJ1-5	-	TGTGCCAGCAGCCCCGCGCCCCCCAATCAGCCCCAGCATTTT	CASSPAPPNQPQHF
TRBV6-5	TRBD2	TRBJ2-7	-	TGTGCCAGCGGGTTAGCGGGGTCTCCCTACGAGCAGTACTTC	CASGLAGSPYEQYF
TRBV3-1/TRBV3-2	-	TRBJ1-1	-	TGTGCCAGCAGCTACCCCCCCGGGGGTGGAGACACTGAAGCTTTCTTT	CASSYPPGGGDTEAFF
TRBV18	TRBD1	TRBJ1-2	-	TGTGCCAGCTCACCAGTGGCCGGACAGGGAACGGATGGCTACACCTTC	CASSPVAGQGTDGYTF
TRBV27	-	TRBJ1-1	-	TGTGCCAGCAGTTTTGGGGAGGGGAAAGAAGCTTTCTTT	CASSFGEGKEAFF
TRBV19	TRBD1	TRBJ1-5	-	TGTGCCAGTAGTAACAGGGGCCGTCCTTATAGCAATCAGCCCCAGCATTTT	CASSNRGRPYSNQPQHF
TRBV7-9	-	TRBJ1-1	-	TGTGCCAGCAGCTTAGATTTCCGGGACATCACTAGGAACACTGAAGCTTTCTTT	CASSLDFRDITRNTEAFF
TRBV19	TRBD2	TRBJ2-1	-	TGTGCCAGTAGTTCTCTAGCGGGAGGGGGCAATGAGCAGTTCTTC	CASSSLAGGGNEQFF
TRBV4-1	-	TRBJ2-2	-	TGCGCCAGCAGCCAAGACGGGAAGTCTTTCGGGGAGCTGTTTTTT	CASSQDGKSFGELFF
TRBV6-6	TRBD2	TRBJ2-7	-	TGTGCCAGCAGCCAACGGACTAGCGGGTACTACGAGCAGTACTTC	CASSQRTSGYYEQYF
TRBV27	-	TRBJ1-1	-	TGTGCCAGCAGTTTATGGGGGCAGGACACTGAAGCTTTCTTT	CASSLWGQDTEAFF
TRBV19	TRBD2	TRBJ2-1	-	TGTGCCAGTAGTCCTAGCGGCGGGGAGCAGTTCTTC	CASSPSGGEQFF